This T cell receptor (beta chain) stems from a study of T cell responses to AZD1222 COVID-19 vaccine. The table came from immunoSEQ multiplex PCR; TCRdb's copy has only in-frame clones and leaves some out. Here the sample spans 75,000 to 95,000 clones, roughly 88% being singletons. Sample: peripheral blood, taken 28 days after the second dose of the MenACWY control vaccine. The clonotype originates from an adult who received the MenACWY meningococcal vaccine as a control.

CDR3 in amino acids: CASSQDSQGKWTQYF. The CDR3 nucleotides are TGCGCCAGCAGCCAAGATAGCCAGGGCAAATGGACCCAGTACTTC. The chain has TRBV4-1 and TRBJ2-5; D is perhaps TRBD1 (5 bases). This CDR3 comprises 15 residues. Trimming left V 0 bases short and J 7 bases short, with 15 bases between. Germline CDR1 and CDR2: MGHRA and YSYEKL.